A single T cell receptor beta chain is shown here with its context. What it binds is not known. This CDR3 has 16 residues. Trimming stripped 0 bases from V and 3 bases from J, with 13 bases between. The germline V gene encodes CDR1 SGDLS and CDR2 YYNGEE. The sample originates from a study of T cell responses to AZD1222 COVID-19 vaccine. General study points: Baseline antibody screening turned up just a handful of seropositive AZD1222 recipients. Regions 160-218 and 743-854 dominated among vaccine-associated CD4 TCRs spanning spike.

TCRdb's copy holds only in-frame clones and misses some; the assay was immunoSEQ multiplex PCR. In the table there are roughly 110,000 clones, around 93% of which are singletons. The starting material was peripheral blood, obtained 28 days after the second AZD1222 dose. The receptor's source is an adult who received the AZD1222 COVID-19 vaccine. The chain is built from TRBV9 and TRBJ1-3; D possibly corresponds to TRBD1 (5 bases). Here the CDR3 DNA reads TGTGCCAGCAGCGTAGGGGGCAAGGGGTATGGAAACACCATATATTTT. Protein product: CASSVGGKGYGNTIYF.